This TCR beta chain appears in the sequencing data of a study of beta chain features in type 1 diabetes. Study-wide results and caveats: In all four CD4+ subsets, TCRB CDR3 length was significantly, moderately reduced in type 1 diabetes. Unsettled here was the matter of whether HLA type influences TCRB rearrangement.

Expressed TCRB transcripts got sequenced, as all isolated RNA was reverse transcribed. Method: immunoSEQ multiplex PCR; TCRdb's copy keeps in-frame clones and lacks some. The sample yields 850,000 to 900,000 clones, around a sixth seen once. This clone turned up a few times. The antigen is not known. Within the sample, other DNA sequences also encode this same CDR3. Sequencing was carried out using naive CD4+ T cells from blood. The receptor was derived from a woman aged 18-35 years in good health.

The CDR3 sequence: CSVVRSSYEQYF. Written as DNA, the CDR3 is TGCAGCGTTGTTAGAAGCTCCTACGAGCAGTACTTC. The genes are TRBV29-1 and TRBJ2-7, with D uncertain. The germline gives CDR1 SQVTM, CDR2 ANQGSEA. Between the trimmed V and J ends, which lost 4 bases and 0 bases, there was a span of 7 bases. The CDR3 length is 12 residues.